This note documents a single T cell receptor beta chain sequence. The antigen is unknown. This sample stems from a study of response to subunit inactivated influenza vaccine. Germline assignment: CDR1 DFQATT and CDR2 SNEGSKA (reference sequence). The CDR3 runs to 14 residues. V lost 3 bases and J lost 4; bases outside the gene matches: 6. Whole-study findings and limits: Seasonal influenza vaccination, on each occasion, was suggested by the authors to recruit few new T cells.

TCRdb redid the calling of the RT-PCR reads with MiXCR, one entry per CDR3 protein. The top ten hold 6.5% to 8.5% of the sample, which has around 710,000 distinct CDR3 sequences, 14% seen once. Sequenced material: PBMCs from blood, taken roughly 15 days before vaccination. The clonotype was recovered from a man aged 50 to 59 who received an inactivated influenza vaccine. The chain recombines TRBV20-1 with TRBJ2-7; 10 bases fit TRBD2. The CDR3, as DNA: TGCAGTGCTAGCATCCCTAGCGGGAGTTACGAGCAGTACTTC. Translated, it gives CSASIPSGSYEQYF.